This T cell receptor beta chain was profiled in a study of post-analysis software for immune sequencing data. Unique molecular identifiers had been added to the TCR beta cDNA libraries. TCRdb reprocessed the PCR reads via MiXCR and lists one record per CDR3 protein. Seen here are approximately 730,000 distinct CDR3 sequences, 25% to 30% observed once, and the top ten hold around 0.55%. Germline values: CDR1 SGHVS, CDR2 FNYEAQ. The CDR3 has 13 residues. With respect to this clonotype: Antigen unknown. Just one base apart from a much larger clone, this may be a read error.

Study-level results: The F measure placed samples prepared in the same batch into strongly shared clusters. Patients carried a handful of TRBV segments more frequently than controls did, and TRBV5-6, TRBV5-1 and TRBV20-1 were among them.

Sequencing was done on a sample of blood. The TCR originated in a girl aged 10 to 17 with multiple sclerosis. The chain is built from TRBV7-6 and TRBJ2-5, with TRBD1 as a possible D gene (6 bases). The DNA of the CDR3 is TGTGCCAGCTCGTCAGGGGCCCAAGAGACCCAGAACTTC. Amino acid sequence: CASSSGAQETQNF. The complete variable domain, with remaining parts taken from reference TRBV7-6 and TRBJ2-5, reads GAGVSQSPRYKVTKRGQDVALRCDPISGHVSLYWYRQALGQGPEFLTYFNYEAQQDKSGLPNDRFSAERPEGSISTLTIQRTEQRDSAMYRCASSSGAQETQNFGPGTRLLVL.